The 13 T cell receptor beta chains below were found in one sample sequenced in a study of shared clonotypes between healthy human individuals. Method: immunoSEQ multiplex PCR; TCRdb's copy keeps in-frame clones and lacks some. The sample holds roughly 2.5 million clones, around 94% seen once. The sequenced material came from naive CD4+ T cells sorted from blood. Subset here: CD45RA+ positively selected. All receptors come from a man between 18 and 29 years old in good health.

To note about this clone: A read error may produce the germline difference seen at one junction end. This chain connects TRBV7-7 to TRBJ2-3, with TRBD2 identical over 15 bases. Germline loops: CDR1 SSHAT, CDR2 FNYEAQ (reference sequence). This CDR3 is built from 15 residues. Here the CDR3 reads CASSLGLAGGDTQYF. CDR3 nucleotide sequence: TGTGCTAGCAGCTTGGGACTAGCGGGAGGAGATACGCAGTATTTT.

Written as DNA, the CDR3 is TGTGCCAGCAGTTACGGAGACGCTCAGCCCCAGCATTTT. It codes for CASSYGDAQPQHF. This rearrangement joins TRBV6-6 to TRBJ1-5, with D uncertain. There are 13 residues in the CDR3. The germline gives CDR1 MNHNY, CDR2 SVGAGI (reference sequence). V lost 2 bases, J lost 6 bases, and 8 bases lay in between.

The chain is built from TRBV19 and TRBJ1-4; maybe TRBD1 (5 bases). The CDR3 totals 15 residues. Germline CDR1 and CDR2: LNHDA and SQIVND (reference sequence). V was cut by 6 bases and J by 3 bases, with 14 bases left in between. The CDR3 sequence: CASRKTGTSNEKLFF. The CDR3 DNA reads TGTGCCAGTAGGAAGACCGGGACCTCTAATGAAAAACTGTTTTTT.

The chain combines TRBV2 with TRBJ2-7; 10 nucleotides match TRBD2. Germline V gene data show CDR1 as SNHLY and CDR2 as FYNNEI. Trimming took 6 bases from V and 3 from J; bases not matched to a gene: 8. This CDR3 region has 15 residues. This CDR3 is CASSQLAGSFYEQYF. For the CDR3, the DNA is TGTGCCAGCAGCCAACTAGCGGGAAGCTTCTACGAGCAGTACTTC.

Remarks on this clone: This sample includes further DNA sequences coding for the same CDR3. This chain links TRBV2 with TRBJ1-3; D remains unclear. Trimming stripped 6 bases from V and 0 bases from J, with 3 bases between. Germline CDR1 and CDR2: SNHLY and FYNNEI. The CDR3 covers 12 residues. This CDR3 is CASSRSGNTIYF. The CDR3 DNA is TGTGCCAGCAGCCGCTCTGGAAACACCATATATTTT.

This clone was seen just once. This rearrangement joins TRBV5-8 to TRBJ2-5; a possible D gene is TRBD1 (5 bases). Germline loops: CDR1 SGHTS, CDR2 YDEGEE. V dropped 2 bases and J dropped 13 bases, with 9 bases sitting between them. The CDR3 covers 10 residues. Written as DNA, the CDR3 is TGTGCCAGCAGCTTCCAGGGTGCGTACTTC. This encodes CASSFQGAYF. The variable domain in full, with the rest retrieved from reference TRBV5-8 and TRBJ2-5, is EAGVTQSPTHLIKTRGQQATLRCSPISGHTSVYWYQQALGLGLQFLLWYDEGEERNRGNFPPRFSGRQFPNYSSELNVNALELEDSALYLCASSFQGAYFGPGTRLLVL.

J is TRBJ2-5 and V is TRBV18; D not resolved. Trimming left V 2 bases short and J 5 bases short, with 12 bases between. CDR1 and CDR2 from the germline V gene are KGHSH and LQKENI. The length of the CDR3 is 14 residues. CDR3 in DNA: TGTGCCAGCTCACCAGGATCGTCCCGGGAGACCCAGTACTTC. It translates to CASSPGSSRETQYF. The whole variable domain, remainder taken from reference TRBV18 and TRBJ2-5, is NAGVMQNPRHLVRRRGQEARLRCSPMKGHSHVYWYRQLPEEGLKFMVYLQKENIIDESGMPKERFSAEFPKEGPSILRIQQVVRGDSAAYFCASSPGSSRETQYFGPGTRLLVL.

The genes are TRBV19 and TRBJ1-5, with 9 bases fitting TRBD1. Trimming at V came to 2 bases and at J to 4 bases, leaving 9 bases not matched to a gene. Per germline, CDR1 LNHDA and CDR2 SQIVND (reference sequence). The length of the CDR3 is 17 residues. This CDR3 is CASSITGTGRLNQPQHF. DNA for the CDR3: TGTGCCAGTAGTATAACAGGGACAGGGCGTTTAAATCAGCCCCAGCATTTT.

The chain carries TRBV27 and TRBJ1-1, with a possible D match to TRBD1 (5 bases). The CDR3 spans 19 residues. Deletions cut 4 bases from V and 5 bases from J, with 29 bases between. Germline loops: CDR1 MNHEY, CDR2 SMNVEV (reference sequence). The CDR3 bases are TGTGCCAGCAGTTCAAGGGAGGGCGGGAATGTGGGGGGAAGGACTGAAGCTTTCTTT. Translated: CASSSREGGNVGGRTEAFF.

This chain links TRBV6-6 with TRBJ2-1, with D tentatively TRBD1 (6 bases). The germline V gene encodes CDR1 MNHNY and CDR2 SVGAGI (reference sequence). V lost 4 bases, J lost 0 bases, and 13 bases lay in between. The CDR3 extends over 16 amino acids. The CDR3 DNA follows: TGTGCCAGCAGTTCCCCCGGACAGTTCTCCTACAATGAGCAGTTCTTC. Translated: CASSSPGQFSYNEQFF.

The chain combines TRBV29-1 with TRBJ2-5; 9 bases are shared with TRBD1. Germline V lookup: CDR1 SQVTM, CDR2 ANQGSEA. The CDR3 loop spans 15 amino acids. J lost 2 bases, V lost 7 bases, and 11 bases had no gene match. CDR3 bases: TGCAGCGCCCTACCGGGACAGGGTTTACAAGAGACCCAGTACTTC. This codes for CSALPGQGLQETQYF.

The CDR3 is CASSESGGRTEAFF. In DNA form, the CDR3 reads TGTGCCAGCAGTGAATCGGGGGGTCGCACTGAAGCTTTCTTT. The chain employs TRBV25-1 and TRBJ1-1, with D maybe TRBD1 (5 bases). Germline CDR1 reads MGHDK; CDR2 reads SYGVNS. The CDR3 has 14 residues. The germline V and J ends were trimmed by 1 base and 4 bases, with 10 bases remaining between them.

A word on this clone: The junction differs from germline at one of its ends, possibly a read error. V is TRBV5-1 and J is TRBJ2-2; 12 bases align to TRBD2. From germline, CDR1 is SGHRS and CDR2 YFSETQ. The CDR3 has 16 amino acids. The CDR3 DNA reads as TGCGCCAGCACCTTGACGGGACTAGCGGGCTTCCGGGAGCTGTTTTTT. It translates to CASTLTGLAGFRELFF.